The 20 T cell receptor beta chains listed next were all sequenced from one sample in a study of blood T cell repertoires in COVID-19. Sequencing was performed with immunoSEQ multiplex PCR; in TCRdb, only in-frame clones are kept and a portion is missing. The sample shows 400,000 to 450,000 clones, around 88% of them seen only once. The sequenced sample consisted of peripheral blood. The receptors were sampled from a woman aged 45-60 years with COVID-19, enrolled during active disease.

The rearrangement uses TRBV2 and TRBJ1-2; tentatively, D is TRBD1 (6 bases). The CDR3 is 12 amino acids. Per germline, CDR1 SNHLY and CDR2 FYNNEI. V was pared by 6 bases and J by 3 bases, with 8 bases between. CDR3 sequence reads: CASRQGHYGYTF. The DNA of the CDR3 is TGTGCCAGCAGACAGGGACACTATGGCTACACCTTC.

Here the CDR3 DNA reads TGCGCCAGCAGCCCGGAACGAGGGGGAATCTATGGCTACACCTTC. Translation: CASSPERGGIYGYTF. V and J are TRBV5-1 and TRBJ1-2; D is possibly TRBD1 (6 bases). V lost 4 bases, J lost 4 bases, and 17 bases lay in between. CDR1 SGHRS and CDR2 YFSETQ come from the germline V gene. The CDR3 loop spans 15 amino acids.

This clone was recorded once. V is TRBV5-6 and J is TRBJ2-4, with a tentative D call TRBD2 (6 bases). The CDR3 is 13 amino acids. Trimming removed 2 bases from V and 8 bases from J, with 11 bases in between. Germline V gene sequence: CDR1 SGHDT, CDR2 YYEEEE. CDR3 sequence reads: CASSLRRVDIQYF. CDR3 bases: TGTGCCAGCAGCTTAAGGAGGGTGGACATTCAGTACTTC.

This chain uses TRBV19 with TRBJ1-2, with D perhaps TRBD1 (5 bases). Germline V gene data show CDR1 as LNHDA and CDR2 as SQIVND (reference sequence). V dropped 3 bases and J dropped 10 bases, with 9 bases sitting between them. The CDR3 is 11 amino acids. CDR3 sequence (DNA): TGTGCCAGTAGTATGGGGGGAGTCTACACCTTC. Encoded protein: CASSMGGVYTF.

This sequence joins TRBV10-2 and TRBJ2-5; D possibly corresponds to TRBD1 (5 bases). This CDR3 comprises 14 residues. Germline V gene data show CDR1 as WSHSY and CDR2 as SAAADI. V lost 5 bases, J lost 2 bases, and 12 bases lay in between. The CDR3 loop is CASSPRDLQETQYF. In nucleotides, the CDR3 is TGCGCCAGCAGTCCCAGGGATTTACAAGAGACCCAGTACTTC.

The J gene is TRBJ1-1, the V gene TRBV7-2; D unresolved. Germline values: CDR1 SGHTA, CDR2 FQGNSA. The CDR3 runs to 15 residues. V was shortened by 4 bases and J by 2 bases, with 14 bases between the two germline ends. In DNA, the CDR3 is TGTGCCAGCAGCTACAGTTCAGTGATAAACACTGAAGCTTTCTTT. Encoded protein: CASSYSSVINTEAFF.

The V gene is TRBV3-1 (or the pseudogene TRBV3-2), the J gene TRBJ1-4, with TRBD1 matching over 7 bases. Germline CDR1 is LGHDT and CDR2 is YNNKEL (reference sequence). V lost 6 bases and J lost 7; bases outside the gene matches: 11. The CDR3 is made up of 15 amino acids. In DNA, the CDR3 is TGTGCCAGCAGTCAAAACAGGGGCATAGGTGAAAAACTGTTTTTT. The encoded protein is CASSQNRGIGEKLFF.

This chain uses TRBV6-1 with TRBJ1-2; 10 bases are shared with TRBD1. J gave up 4 bases and V 4 bases, and 9 bases lay outside the gene matches. This CDR3 has 16 amino acids. Germline CDR1 and CDR2: MNHNS and SASEGT. The CDR3 reads CASSGGQGLLIYGYTF. The CDR3 DNA follows: TGTGCCAGCAGTGGGGGACAGGGGTTACTTATCTATGGCTACACCTTC.

This sequence joins TRBV7-9 and TRBJ2-2, with 10 bases fitting TRBD1. V was pared by 1 base and J by 2 bases, with 1 base of the junction left unmatched. The CDR3 has 16 amino acids. Germline V lookup: CDR1 SEHNR, CDR2 FQNEAQ (reference sequence). CDR3 residues: CASSLGQGANTGELFF. CDR3 nucleotides: TGTGCCAGCAGCTTAGGACAGGGGGCCAACACCGGGGAGCTGTTTTTT.

This rearrangement joins TRBV5-8 to TRBJ1-5; TRBD1 agrees at 7 bases. Per the germline V gene, CDR1 is SGHTS and CDR2 is YDEGEE. V trimming: 2 bases; J trimming: 5 bases; junction bases outside the gene matches: 7. The CDR3 is made up of 15 amino acids. The CDR3 reads CASSFPTGIDQPQHF. CDR3 in DNA: TGTGCCAGCAGCTTCCCGACAGGGATCGATCAGCCCCAGCATTTT.

The rearrangement uses TRBV6-5 and TRBJ1-1; no reliable D call. The V end lost 3 bases, the J end lost 4 bases, and 12 bases lay between the germline ends. Germline V gives CDR1 MNHEY, CDR2 SVGAGI. The CDR3 sequence is 14 residues long. CDR3 region: CASSYSQSGTEAFF. CDR3 sequence (DNA): TGTGCCAGCAGTTATTCGCAGTCGGGCACTGAAGCTTTCTTT.

This clone was observed once. The rearrangement links TRBV18 to TRBJ1-1; TRBD1 aligns across 7 bases. Germline V gene sequence: CDR1 KGHSH, CDR2 LQKENI. V was clipped by 0 bases and J by 4 bases; unmatched bases: 5. The CDR3 length is 15 residues. The DNA for the CDR3 is TGTGCCAGCTCACCACCGGGGACAGTAGCCACTGAAGCTTTCTTT. Amino acid sequence: CASSPPGTVATEAFF.

The chain carries TRBV12-3 or TRBV12-4 and TRBJ1-1; D unresolved. The CDR3 extends over 13 amino acids. V lost 10 bases to trimming and J lost 0 bases, with 12 bases between them. This CDR3 is CATSGGMNTEAFF. CDR3 nucleotide sequence: TGTGCCACCTCTGGAGGGATGAACACTGAAGCTTTCTTT.

This clone was recorded once. The J gene is TRBJ1-5, the V gene TRBV5-5, with TRBD1 as a possible D gene (5 bases). Trimming took off 1 base at V and 7 bases at J, with 15 bases between the two ends. Germline loops: CDR1 SGHKS, CDR2 YYEKEE (reference sequence). The CDR3 runs to 15 residues. The CDR3 sequence is CASSLSGAVLQPQHF. CDR3 nucleotides: TGTGCCAGCAGCTTGTCTGGGGCGGTTTTGCAGCCCCAGCATTTT.

The chain combines TRBV5-1 with TRBJ1-1, with 7 bases that match TRBD1. Germline CDR1 is SGHRS and CDR2 is YFSETQ. Losses at the gene ends were 4 bases for V and 14 bases for J; bases not matched to a gene: 17. The CDR3 consists of 14 residues. Here the CDR3 DNA reads TGCGCCAGCAGCCTGGAGGGACAGCACCGAGGCTACTTCTTT. This translates into CASSLEGQHRGYFF.

This chain links TRBV7-9 with TRBJ1-2, with unresolved D. Germline V gene lookup returns CDR1 SEHNR and CDR2 FQNEAQ (reference sequence). The CDR3 runs to 17 residues. V was shortened by 5 bases and J by 8 bases, with 27 bases between the two germline ends. The CDR3 loop reads CASSTVGEQWAFGGYTF. The CDR3 bases are TGTGCCAGCAGCACGGTCGGGGAGCAGTGGGCCTTCGGAGGCTACACCTTC. Based on the CDR3 plus reference TRBV7-9 and TRBJ1-2, the full variable domain is DTGVSQNPRHKITKRGQNVTFRCDPISEHNRLYWYRQTLGQGPEFLTYFQNEAQLEKSRLLSDRFSAERPKGSFSTLEIQRTEQGDSAMYLCASSTVGEQWAFGGYTFGSGTRLTVV.

The gene calls are TRBV7-9 and TRBJ1-1; weak D call: TRBD1 (5 bases). Looked up from germline, CDR1 is SEHNR and CDR2 is FQNEAQ (reference sequence). The CDR3 spans 13 residues. V was cut by 1 base and J by 3 bases, with 6 bases left in between. The DNA for the CDR3 is TGTGCCAGCAGCTTAGGACAGCACACTGAAGCTTTCTTT. It codes for CASSLGQHTEAFF.

V gene TRBV10-1 combines with J gene TRBJ1-2; D is uncertain. Between the trimmed V and J ends, which lost 0 bases and 4 bases, there was a span of 9 bases. The CDR3 is made up of 14 amino acids. The germline gives CDR1 WNHNN, CDR2 SYGVQD (reference sequence). The CDR3 is CASSESRQGYGYTF. The CDR3 nucleotides are TGCGCCAGCAGTGAGTCTAGACAAGGCTATGGCTACACCTTC.

The chain couples TRBV3-1 (or the pseudogene TRBV3-2) to TRBJ2-7; D perhaps matches TRBD1 (6 bases). The ends were cut back, 4 bases at V and 0 bases at J, with 13 bases in the middle. CDR3 length: 15 residues. Germline V CDR1 and CDR2: LGHDT, YNNKEL (reference sequence). CDR3 nucleotide sequence: TGTGCCAGCAGCCGACAGGATATTAGCTCCTACGAGCAGTACTTC. Residues: CASSRQDISSYEQYF.

This chain uses TRBV2 with TRBJ1-2, with a tentative D call TRBD1 (5 bases). Germline CDR1 SNHLY, CDR2 FYNNEI. With 6 bases removed from V and 8 bases from J, the gap between germline ends came to 16 bases. The CDR3 covers 13 residues. The CDR3, as DNA: TGTGCCAGCAGACCGGGACGGGGACTAGGCTACACCTTC. Amino acids: CASRPGRGLGYTF. Filled out from reference TRBV2 and TRBJ1-2, the complete variable domain reads EPEVTQTPSHQVTQMGQEVILRCVPISNHLYFYWYRQILGQKVEFLVSFYNNEISEKSEIFDDQFSVERPDGSNFTLKIRSTKLEDSAMYFCASRPGRGLGYTFGSGTRLTVV.